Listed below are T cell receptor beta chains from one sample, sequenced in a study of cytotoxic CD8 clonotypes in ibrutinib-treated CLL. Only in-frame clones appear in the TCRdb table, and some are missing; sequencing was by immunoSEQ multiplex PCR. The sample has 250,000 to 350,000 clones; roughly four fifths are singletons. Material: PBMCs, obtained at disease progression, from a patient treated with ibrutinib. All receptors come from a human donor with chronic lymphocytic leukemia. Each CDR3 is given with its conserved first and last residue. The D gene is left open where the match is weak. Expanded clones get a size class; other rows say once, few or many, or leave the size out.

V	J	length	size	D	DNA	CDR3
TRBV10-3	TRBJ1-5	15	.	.	TGTGCCATCAGTGAATGGGGGGCTGGCAATCAGCCCCAGCATTTT	CAISEWGAGNQPQHF
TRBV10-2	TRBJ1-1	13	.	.	TGCGCCAGCAGTGAGTCATTCGGAACTGAAGCTTTCTTT	CASSESFGTEAFF
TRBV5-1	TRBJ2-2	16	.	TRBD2	TGCGCCAGCAGCTTGCTCGCGGGGGGAAGTACCGGGGAGCTGTTTTTT	CASSLLAGGSTGELFF
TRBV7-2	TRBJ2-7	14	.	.	TGTGCCAGCAGTCCCGGTTCGGCCTCCTACGAGCAGTACTTC	CASSPGSASYEQYF
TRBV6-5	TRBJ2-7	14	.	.	TGTGCCAGCAGTTACGGGACATACTCCTACGAGCAGTACTTC	CASSYGTYSYEQYF
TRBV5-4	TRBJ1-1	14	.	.	TGTGCCAGCAGCCATAGTAAGGGGAACACTGAAGCTTTCTTT	CASSHSKGNTEAFF
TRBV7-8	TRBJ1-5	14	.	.	TGTGCCAGCAGCCCTTTACAGGGCGGTCAGCCCCAGCATTTT	CASSPLQGGQPQHF
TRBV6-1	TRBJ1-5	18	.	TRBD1	TGTGCCAGCAGTGACCTAGGGACAGGGCTGATGTACAATCAGCCCCAGCATTTT	CASSDLGTGLMYNQPQHF
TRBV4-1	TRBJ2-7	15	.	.	TGCGCCAGCAGCCAAGATAGACGGGGAGTCTACGAGCAGTACTTC	CASSQDRRGVYEQYF
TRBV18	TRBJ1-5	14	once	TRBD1	TGTGCCAGCTCCCCGGGACAGGGGGATCAGCCCCAGCATTTT	CASSPGQGDQPQHF